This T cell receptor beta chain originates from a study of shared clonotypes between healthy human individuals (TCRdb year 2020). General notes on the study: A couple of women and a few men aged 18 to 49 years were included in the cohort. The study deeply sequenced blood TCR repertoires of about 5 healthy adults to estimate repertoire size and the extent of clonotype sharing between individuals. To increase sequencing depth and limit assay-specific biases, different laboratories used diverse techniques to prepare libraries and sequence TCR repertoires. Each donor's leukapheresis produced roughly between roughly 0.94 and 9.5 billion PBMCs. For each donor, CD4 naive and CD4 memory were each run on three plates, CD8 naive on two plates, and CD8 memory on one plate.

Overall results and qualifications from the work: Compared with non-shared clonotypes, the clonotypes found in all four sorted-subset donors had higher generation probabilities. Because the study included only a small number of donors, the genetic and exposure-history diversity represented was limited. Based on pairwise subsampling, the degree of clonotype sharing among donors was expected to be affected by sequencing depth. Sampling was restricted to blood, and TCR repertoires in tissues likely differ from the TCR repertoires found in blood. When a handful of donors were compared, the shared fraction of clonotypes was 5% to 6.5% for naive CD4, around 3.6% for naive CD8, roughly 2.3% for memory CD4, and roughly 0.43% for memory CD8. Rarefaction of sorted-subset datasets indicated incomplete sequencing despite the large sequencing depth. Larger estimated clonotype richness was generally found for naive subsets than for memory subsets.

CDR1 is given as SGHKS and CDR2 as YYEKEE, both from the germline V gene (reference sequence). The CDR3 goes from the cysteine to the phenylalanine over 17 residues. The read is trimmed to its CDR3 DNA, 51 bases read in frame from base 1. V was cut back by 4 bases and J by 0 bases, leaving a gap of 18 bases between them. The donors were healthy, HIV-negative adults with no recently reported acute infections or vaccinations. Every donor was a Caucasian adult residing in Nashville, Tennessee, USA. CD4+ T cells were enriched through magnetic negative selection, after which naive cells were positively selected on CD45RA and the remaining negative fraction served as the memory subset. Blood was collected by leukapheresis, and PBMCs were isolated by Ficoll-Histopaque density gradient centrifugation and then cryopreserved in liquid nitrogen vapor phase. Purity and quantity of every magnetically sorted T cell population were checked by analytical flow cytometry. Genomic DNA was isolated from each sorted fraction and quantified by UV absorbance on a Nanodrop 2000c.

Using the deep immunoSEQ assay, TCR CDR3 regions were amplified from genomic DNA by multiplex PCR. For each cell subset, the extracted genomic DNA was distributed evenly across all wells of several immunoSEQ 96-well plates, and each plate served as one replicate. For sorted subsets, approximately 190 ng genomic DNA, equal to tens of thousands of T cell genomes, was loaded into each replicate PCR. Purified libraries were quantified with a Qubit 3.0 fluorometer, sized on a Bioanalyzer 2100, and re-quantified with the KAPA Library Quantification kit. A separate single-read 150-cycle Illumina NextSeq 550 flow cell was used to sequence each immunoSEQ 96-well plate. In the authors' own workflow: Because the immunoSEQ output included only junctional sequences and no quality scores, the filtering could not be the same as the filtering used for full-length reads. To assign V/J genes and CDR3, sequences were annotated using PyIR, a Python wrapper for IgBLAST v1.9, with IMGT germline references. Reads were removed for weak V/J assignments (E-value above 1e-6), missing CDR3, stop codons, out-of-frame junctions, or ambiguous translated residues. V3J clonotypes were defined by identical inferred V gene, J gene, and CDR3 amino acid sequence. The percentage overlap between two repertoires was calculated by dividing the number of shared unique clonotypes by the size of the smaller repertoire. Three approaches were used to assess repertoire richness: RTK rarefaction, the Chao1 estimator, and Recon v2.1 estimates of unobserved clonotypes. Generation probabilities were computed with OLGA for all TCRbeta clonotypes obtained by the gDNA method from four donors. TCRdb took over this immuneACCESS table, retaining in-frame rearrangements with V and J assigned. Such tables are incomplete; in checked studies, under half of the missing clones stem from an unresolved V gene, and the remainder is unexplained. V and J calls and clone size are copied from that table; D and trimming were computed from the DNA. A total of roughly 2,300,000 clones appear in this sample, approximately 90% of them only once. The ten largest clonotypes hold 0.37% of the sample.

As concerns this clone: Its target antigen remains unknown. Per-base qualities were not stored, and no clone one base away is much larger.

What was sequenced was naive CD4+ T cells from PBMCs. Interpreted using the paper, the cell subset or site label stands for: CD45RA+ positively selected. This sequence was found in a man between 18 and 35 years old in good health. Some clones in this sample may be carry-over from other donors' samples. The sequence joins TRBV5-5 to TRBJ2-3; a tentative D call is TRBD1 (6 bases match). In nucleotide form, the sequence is TGTGCCAGCAGCCCGTCGCCGGCAGGGGCTAGCACAGATACGCAGTATTTT. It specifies CASSPSPAGASTDTQYF.